Sequencing of this T cell receptor (beta chain) was carried out in a study of T cell responses to AZD1222 COVID-19 vaccine. Worth noting for this clone: Its target is not known.

Study-wide results and limits: Spike-wide vaccine-associated CD4 TCRs dominated at 160-218 and 743-854. Repertoires were obtained only post-peak T cell response.

Sequenced by immunoSEQ multiplex PCR; TCRdb stores in-frame clones only, minus some. Of 95,000 to 150,000 clones in the sample, 70% to 90% were seen once. Germline V gene sequence: CDR1 LNHDA, CDR2 SQIVND (reference sequence). Trimming cost V 8 bases and J 0 bases; bases outside gene matches: 4. The length of the CDR3 is 14 residues. This sequence was found in an adult in good health. The J gene is TRBJ2-1, the V gene TRBV19; TRBD2 matches at 7 bases. Sequenced material: peripheral blood, taken on day 0 of AZD1222 vaccination. CDR3 nucleotides: TGTGCCAGTTCGCCTAGCGGCTCCTACAATGAGCAGTTCTTC. As protein: CASSPSGSYNEQFF.